This TCR beta chain stems from a study of CD8 T cells in Susac syndrome. The study, taken as a whole, reports: A relatively small number of individuals underwent TCR sequencing and HLA analysis. Susac syndrome CD4+ T cell repertoires showed no clonal expansion.

When the RNA was reverse transcribed, random hexamers were used with an input of roughly 0.45 to 1 ug. TCRdb fed the immunoSEQ multiplex PCR reads into MiXCR, producing one record per CDR3 protein. The data hold tens of thousands of distinct CDR3 sequences, with roughly 94% observed a single time. V was cut by 3 bases and J by 5 bases, with 13 bases left in between. Germline CDR1 reads KGHDR; CDR2 reads SFDVKD. The CDR3 covers 15 residues. TEMRA cells were FACS-enriched and CD8+ and CD4+ T cells negatively isolated. Worth noting for this clonotype: Its antigen is not identified.

The rearrangement uses TRBV24-1 and TRBJ2-1; a weak D match, TRBD1 (6 bases). This TCR derives from a human donor with Susac syndrome. Sequenced material: CD4+ T cells from PBMCs. The CDR3, as DNA: TGTGCCACCAGTGATCCTCGGGACACCCACAATGAGCAGTTCTTC. Translating it yields CATSDPRDTHNEQFF.